This T cell receptor beta chain emerged from a study of identical twins. From germline, CDR1 is MGHRA and CDR2 YSYEKL. The V gene lost 2 bases and the J gene lost 9 bases, with 8 bases spanning the gap. The CDR3 is 12 residues long. TCRdb fed the 5' RACE reads into MiXCR, producing one record per CDR3 protein. Here the sample spans over 15,000 distinct CDR3 sequences, roughly 71% being singletons. Only one count was recorded for this clonotype. This TCR derives from a woman younger than 30 in good health. This table probably holds off-target reads from a library built for another chain. The chain has TRBV4-1 and TRBJ1-5; D unclear. Material for sequencing was memory (CD45RO+) T cells sorted from blood. The DNA for the CDR3 is TGCGCCAGCAGCCAACCCGAAGGGCCCCAGCATTTT. It yields the protein CASSQPEGPQHF.